A few counts support the clone carrying this TCR beta chain. The genes are named according to mouse. The read falls 1 residue short of the CDR3 end, and the missing part is taken from the germline J gene. Other nucleotide sequences in the sample specify the same CDR3. This entry is derived from a study of tissue T cells after allogeneic stem cell transplantation. Sequencing was performed with immunoSEQ multiplex PCR; in TCRdb, only in-frame clones are kept and a portion is missing. This sample has about 6,800 clones, with about a third found just once. Germline-derived CDR1 and CDR2 are KGHPV and FQNQEV (reference sequence). With 6 bases removed from V and 0 bases from J, the gap between germline ends came to 8 bases. CDR3 length: 14 residues. Time point defined: mouse harvest day 14 after allogeneic transplant. Mouse grafts combined 10^7 T-cell-depleted bone marrow cells with 10^6 splenic CD5+ T cells.

The source of this sequence is a female BALB/c mouse given C57BL/6 T cells with graft-versus-host disease after an allogeneic hematopoietic cell transplant. This chain joins TRBV26 and TRBJ1-4; the D gene is possibly TRBD1 (5 bases). The material sequenced was skin. The sequenced part of the CDR3 DNA is TGTGCCAGCAGCCGACAGATTTCCAACGAAAGATTATTT. It codes for CASSRQISNERLF. The CDR3 in its entirety is CASSRQISNERLFF.